These 31 T cell receptor beta chains were sequenced from one sample in a study of blood T cell repertoires in COVID-19 (dated by TCRdb to between 2020 and 2021). Library method: the immunoSEQ multiplex PCR assay. The source is immuneACCESS, and TCRdb retained only in-frame sequences with V and J called. Part of the clones is not carried over; for the studies checked, unresolved V genes explain less than half of this, and the remainder is unexplained. The sample table contains nearly 350,000 clones; only one count was recorded for over 80% of them. The top ten clonotypes cover around 6% of the sample. Sequenced material: peripheral blood. The receptor set was obtained from a woman between 50 and 59 years old with COVID-19, enrolled during active disease.

The rearrangement uses TRBV14 and TRBJ1-1; no firm D call. The V end lost 5 bases, the J end lost 2 bases, and 12 bases lay between the germline ends. CDR1 SGHDN and CDR2 FVKESK come from the germline V gene. There are 14 residues in the CDR3. The CDR3 DNA is TGTGCCAGCAGCAAACAGCTAACTAACACTGAAGCTTTCTTT. Protein: CASSKQLTNTEAFF.

The chain recombines TRBV14 with TRBJ1-1; no clear D. The V and J ends lost 1 base and 5 bases respectively, with 8 bases between them. Germline values: CDR1 SGHDN, CDR2 FVKESK. The CDR3 is made up of 13 amino acids. CDR3 DNA sequence: TGTGCCAGCAGCCAAGGAGGGTATACTGAAGCTTTCTTT. Residues: CASSQGGYTEAFF.

The rearrangement links TRBV3-1 (or the pseudogene TRBV3-2) to TRBJ2-3, with D uncertain. The germline CDR1 and CDR2 sequences are LGHDT and YNNKEL (reference sequence). V was clipped by 4 bases and J by 0 bases, with 5 bases between them. The CDR3 has 13 amino acids. In DNA form, the CDR3 reads TGTGCCAGCAGCCCTTTCAGCACAGATACGCAGTATTTT. Its translation is CASSPFSTDTQYF.

Note on this clone: The junction departs from germline at one end; a sequencing error may be responsible. This chain uses TRBV18 with TRBJ2-2; maybe TRBD2 (5 bases). Germline CDR1 reads KGHSH; CDR2 reads LQKENI. CDR3 length: 15 residues. The CDR3 here is CASSQTGKNAGELFF. In nucleotides, the CDR3 is TGTGCCAGCTCACAGACCGGGAAGAACGCCGGGGAGCTGTTTTTT.

V is TRBV12-3 or TRBV12-4 and J is TRBJ1-2; no clear D gene. V was cut by 10 bases and J by 2 bases, with 14 bases left in between. The CDR3 has 13 residues. CDR3 coding DNA: TGTGCCACCAGGAGGGCGCAGAACTATGGCTACACCTTC. Its translation is CATRRAQNYGYTF.

The chain has TRBV30 and TRBJ1-6; no clear D. With 1 base removed from V and 6 bases from J, the gap between germline ends came to 13 bases. The CDR3 is 15 residues long. The germline V gene has CDR1 GTSNPN and CDR2 SVGIG (reference sequence). This CDR3 is CAWSDPRVSNSPLHF. The CDR3 nucleotides read TGTGCCTGGAGTGATCCCCGGGTCTCTAATTCACCCCTCCACTTT.

The rearrangement uses TRBV4-3 and TRBJ2-1, with TRBD2 as a possible D gene (5 bases). The CDR3 is made up of 13 amino acids. V shed 4 bases and J shed 6 bases, with 10 bases lying between them. CDR1 is LGHNA and CDR2 is YSLEER in the germline V gene. The CDR3 region is CASSPLAGNEQFF. The CDR3 nucleotides read TGCGCCAGCAGCCCGCTAGCCGGCAATGAGCAGTTCTTC.

The V gene is TRBV7-3, the J gene TRBJ2-1, with 10 bases identical to TRBD2. J gave up 7 bases and V 0 bases, and 3 bases lay outside the gene matches. There are 15 residues in the CDR3. Germline assignment: CDR1 SGHTA and CDR2 FQGTGA. CDR3 sequence: CASSLTSGRRNEQFF. CDR3 DNA: TGTGCCAGCAGCTTAACTAGCGGGAGGCGGAATGAGCAGTTCTTC. Full variable domain (missing parts from reference TRBV7-3 and TRBJ2-1): GAGVSQTPSNKVTEKGKYVELRCDPISGHTALYWYRQSLGQGPEFLIYFQGTGAADDSGLPNDRFFAVRPEGSVSTLKIQRTERGDSAVYLCASSLTSGRRNEQFFGPGTRLTVL.

J is TRBJ2-5 and V is TRBV5-6; TRBD1 might be the D (5 bases). This CDR3 region has 15 residues. Germline-derived CDR1 and CDR2 are SGHDT and YYEEEE. Trimming removed 4 bases at V and 1 base at J, with 14 bases between. The CDR3 here is CASSGIQGVQETQYF. In nucleotides, the CDR3 is TGTGCCAGCAGCGGGATTCAGGGTGTCCAAGAGACCCAGTACTTC. Supplemented by reference TRBV5-6 and TRBJ2-5, the full variable domain reads DAGVTQSPTHLIKTRGQQVTLRCSPKSGHDTVSWYQQALGQGPQFIFQYYEEEERQRGNFPDRFSGHQFPNYSSELNVNALLLGDSALYLCASSGIQGVQETQYFGPGTRLLVL.

V gene TRBV5-6 combines with J gene TRBJ1-5; TRBD1 agrees at 7 bases. The germline CDR1 and CDR2 sequences are SGHDT and YYEEEE. The V and J ends lost 0 bases and 2 bases, in that order; junction bases with no gene match: 8. The CDR3 has 17 residues. The CDR3 here is CASSLGFQGVGNQPQHF. The CDR3 region has the DNA TGTGCCAGCAGCTTGGGGTTTCAGGGGGTGGGCAATCAGCCCCAGCATTTT.

The chain couples TRBV5-1 to TRBJ2-3, with 14 bases fitting TRBD2. CDR1 is SGHRS, CDR2 YFSETQ, per germline. CDR3 size: 16 residues. Trimming took 4 bases from V and 4 from J; bases not matched to a gene: 5. CDR3 protein: CASSPGLAGEADTQYF. The DNA of the CDR3 is TGCGCCAGCAGCCCGGGACTAGCGGGAGAAGCAGATACGCAGTATTTT.

The chain employs TRBV11-2 and TRBJ1-1, with D perhaps matching TRBD1 (6 bases). There are 17 residues in the CDR3. V lost 8 bases, J lost 5 bases, and 27 bases lay in between. Germline CDR1 and CDR2: SGHAT and FQNNGV. CDR3 in DNA: TGTGCCAGCGGCGACTCATTCACAGGGTCGGAGTGGACTGAAGCTTTCTTT. It specifies CASGDSFTGSEWTEAFF.

This chain joins TRBV5-1 and TRBJ1-1, with 7 bases aligning to TRBD1. The CDR3 sequence is 14 residues long. Germline CDR1 and CDR2: SGHRS and YFSETQ. Trimming cost V 4 bases and J 7 bases; bases outside gene matches: 10. The CDR3, as DNA: TGCGCCAGCAGCCCGGGACAGTCAGGCAATGAAGCTTTCTTT. Translated, it gives CASSPGQSGNEAFF.

This chain links TRBV29-1 with TRBJ1-4; 10 positions agree with TRBD1. CDR3 size: 12 residues. Germline V lookup: CDR1 SQVTM, CDR2 ANQGSEA. J gave up 8 bases and V 7 bases, and 4 bases lay outside the gene matches. CDR3 in amino acids: CSAWTGGEKLFF. The DNA for the CDR3 is TGCAGCGCCTGGACAGGGGGAGAAAAACTGTTTTTT.

The chain combines TRBV13 with TRBJ2-7, with a weak D call TRBD2 (6 bases). V lost 4 bases to trimming and J lost 3 bases, with 13 bases between them. The CDR3 sequence is 14 residues long. Germline V CDR1 and CDR2: PRHDT, FYEKMQ (reference sequence). The CDR3 nucleotides are TGTGCCAGCAGCTCCGGGACTCACGGCTACGAGCAGTACTTC. Protein sequence: CASSSGTHGYEQYF.

The chain links TRBV29-1 to TRBJ2-7; 9 nucleotides align to TRBD1. The CDR3 extends over 13 amino acids. V shed 8 bases and J 9 bases; nucleotides not matched to a gene: 14. Looked up from germline, CDR1 is SQVTM and CDR2 is ANQGSEA. CDR3 protein: CSSLQGQGARQYF. In DNA form, the CDR3 reads TGCAGCTCCCTCCAGGGACAGGGAGCGCGGCAGTACTTC.

V is TRBV3-1 (or the pseudogene TRBV3-2) and J is TRBJ1-2, with D tentatively TRBD1 (6 bases). The CDR3 spans 15 residues. The germline V gene has CDR1 LGHDT and CDR2 YNNKEL (reference sequence). Deletions cut 0 bases from V and 7 bases from J, with 15 bases between. The CDR3 region has the DNA TGTGCCAGCAGCCAAGAATGGGCAGGGGTAGGTGGCTACACCTTC. Its protein is CASSQEWAGVGGYTF.

The chain employs TRBV6-1 and TRBJ1-1; TRBD1 matches at 9 bases. Germline CDR1 reads MNHNS; CDR2 reads SASEGT. CDR3 length: 15 residues. V trimming: 5 bases; J trimming: 4 bases; junction bases outside the gene matches: 8. The CDR3 nucleotides read TGTGCCAGCAGTTCCCCTTCGACAGGGGGCACTGAAGCTTTCTTT. Translation gives CASSSPSTGGTEAFF.

This clone appeared a few times. This chain joins TRBV28 and TRBJ1-2; 7 bases line up with TRBD1. In germline, CDR1 is MDHEN, CDR2 SYDVKM. This CDR3 is built from 15 residues. The V gene end was trimmed by 3 bases and the J gene end by 4 bases; junction bases not matched to a gene: 8. CDR3 protein: CASSFPDRVVYGYTF. The CDR3, as DNA: TGTGCCAGCAGTTTCCCCGACAGGGTAGTCTATGGCTACACCTTC.

DNA of the CDR3: TGTGCCAGCAGCAACCTCCGGGGGCAGTTCTTC. Translating gives CASSNLRGQFF. The J gene is TRBJ2-1, the V gene TRBV21-1; the table assigns TRBD2, which was not confirmed against the DNA. TRBV21-1 is listed as a pseudogene. CDR3 length: 11 amino acids.

This clone was seen only once. V and J are TRBV9 and TRBJ2-3; tentatively, D is TRBD2 (6 bases). The germline V gene encodes CDR1 SGDLS and CDR2 YYNGEE. Trimming took 0 bases from V and 2 from J, leaving 10 bases between them. The CDR3 totals 15 residues. Here the CDR3 reads CASSVGGIPTDTQYF. The CDR3 bases are TGTGCCAGCAGCGTAGGCGGGATACCCACAGATACGCAGTATTTT.

V and J are TRBV25-1 and TRBJ2-1; D perhaps matches TRBD2 (5 bases). Germline CDR1 MGHDK, CDR2 SYGVNS. V was pared by 7 bases and J by 1 base, with 17 bases between. The CDR3 is 16 amino acids. CDR3 sequence: CASMRAESGSYNEQFF. CDR3 nucleotides: TGTGCCAGCATGAGGGCGGAGTCCGGATCCTACAATGAGCAGTTCTTC.

The genes are TRBV18 and TRBJ1-1; TRBD1 matches 11 bases. The V and J ends lost 1 base and 0 bases, in that order; junction bases with no gene match: 7. Germline V gene sequence: CDR1 KGHSH, CDR2 LQKENI. The CDR3 covers 18 residues. The CDR3 bases are TGTGCCAGCTCACCACGCAGGACAGGGGGCGAATTGAACACTGAAGCTTTCTTT. Protein sequence: CASSPRRTGGELNTEAFF.

The chain couples TRBV12-2 to TRBJ1-2. TRBV12-2 counts as a pseudogene. The CDR3 sequence is 15 residues long. The CDR3 region has the DNA TGTGCAAGTCGCTTAGCGCCGGGGAAGTACTATGGCTACACCTTC. Its translation is CASRLAPGKYYGYTF.

This chain connects TRBV3-1 (or the pseudogene TRBV3-2) to TRBJ1-2; 10 bases are a match to TRBD1. This CDR3 is built from 16 residues. The germline CDR1 and CDR2 sequences are LGHDT and YNNKEL (reference sequence). J lost 2 bases, V lost 4 bases, and 7 bases had no gene match. CDR3 nucleotide sequence: TGTGCCAGCAGCCTTTCCTCGACAGGGGGCAACTATGGCTACACCTTC. Translating it yields CASSLSSTGGNYGYTF.

This rearrangement joins TRBV19 to TRBJ2-4, with 10 bases identical to TRBD1. Germline values: CDR1 LNHDA, CDR2 SQIVND (reference sequence). With 6 bases clipped from V and 3 bases from J, the junction kept 5 bases outside the gene matches. CDR3 length equals 15 residues. The CDR3, as DNA: TGTGCCAGTAGCCGACAGGGGGCTCGCAAAAACATTCAGTACTTC. Protein product: CASSRQGARKNIQYF.

The chain joins TRBV24-1 to TRBJ2-5; 11 bases fit TRBD1. Per the germline V gene, CDR1 is KGHDR and CDR2 is SFDVKD. Losses at the gene ends were 4 bases for V and 5 bases for J; bases not matched to a gene: 5. The CDR3 totals 15 residues. The CDR3 DNA is TGTGCCACCAGTGACACCCGGACAGGGGGCGAGACCCAGTACTTC. Translated, it gives CATSDTRTGGETQYF.

The rearrangement uses TRBV7-9 and TRBJ1-2, with D possibly matching TRBD1 (5 bases). CDR3 length equals 13 residues. In germline, CDR1 is SEHNR, CDR2 FQNEAQ (reference sequence). V lost 2 bases, J lost 8 bases, and 12 bases lay in between. DNA for the CDR3: TGTGCCAGCAGCTTACTACAGGCTGGCGGCTACACCTTC. This sequence encodes CASSLLQAGGYTF. Filled out from reference TRBV7-9 and TRBJ1-2, the complete variable domain reads DTGVSQNPRHKITKRGQNVTFRCDPISEHNRLYWYRQTLGQGPEFLTYFQNEAQLEKSRLLSDRFSAERPKGSFSTLEIQRTEQGDSAMYLCASSLLQAGGYTFGSGTRLTVV.

CDR3 in amino acids: CASSPTGGPLLYGYTF. CDR3 DNA: TGTGCCAGCAGCCCCACGGGAGGTCCCCTCCTTTATGGCTACACCTTC. The rearrangement links TRBV9 to TRBJ1-2; no reliable D call. The ends were cut back, 4 bases at V and 5 bases at J, with 21 bases in the middle. The CDR3 sequence is 16 residues long. Per the germline V gene, CDR1 is SGDLS and CDR2 is YYNGEE.

The chain has TRBV29-1 and TRBJ1-2, with D unclear. CDR1 and CDR2 (germline): SQVTM, ANQGSEA. V lost 4 bases, J lost 4 bases, and 28 bases lay in between. There are 18 residues in the CDR3. CDR3 sequence: CSVGSATTTPGKPYGYTF. For the CDR3, the DNA is TGCAGCGTTGGTTCTGCGACTACAACTCCGGGGAAGCCCTATGGCTACACCTTC.

This clone was found a few times. The chain has TRBV5-1 and TRBJ1-3; the D gene is possibly TRBD1 (6 bases). This CDR3 spans 15 amino acids. Germline V gives CDR1 SGHRS, CDR2 YFSETQ. V lost 0 bases and J lost 4, with 11 bases in between. The DNA of the CDR3 is TGCGCCAGCAGCTTGGGAACAGGGAACGGAAACACCATATATTTT. This gives the protein CASSLGTGNGNTIYF.